This record looks at one T cell receptor beta chain sequence and its context. This specimen belongs to a study of blood T cells in healthy people across ages. Every sample yielded at least 7 million isolated PBMCs. Germline CDR1 is MGHRA and CDR2 is YSYEKL. The CDR3 is made up of 14 amino acids. The V end was cut by 2 bases, the J end by 4 bases, with 10 bases between. A J-beta primer mix and a sample-barcoded 5' primer were used in a second PCR of about 6 to 12 cycles. Every cDNA molecule bore a tag from a template-switch adaptor containing 12 random nucleotides. TCRdb analysed the 5' RACE reads with MiXCR anew, one entry per CDR3 protein. The sample has approximately 1.5 million distinct CDR3 sequences, less than 45% seen once; the top ten hold about 4%.

V and J are TRBV4-1 and TRBJ2-3; D is possibly TRBD2 (6 bases). The TCR originated in a woman aged 18-29 years in good health. The sequenced material came from blood. CDR3 sequence: CASSQLTSADTQYF. The CDR3 coding sequence is TGCGCCAGCAGCCAACTGACTAGTGCAGATACGCAGTATTTT.